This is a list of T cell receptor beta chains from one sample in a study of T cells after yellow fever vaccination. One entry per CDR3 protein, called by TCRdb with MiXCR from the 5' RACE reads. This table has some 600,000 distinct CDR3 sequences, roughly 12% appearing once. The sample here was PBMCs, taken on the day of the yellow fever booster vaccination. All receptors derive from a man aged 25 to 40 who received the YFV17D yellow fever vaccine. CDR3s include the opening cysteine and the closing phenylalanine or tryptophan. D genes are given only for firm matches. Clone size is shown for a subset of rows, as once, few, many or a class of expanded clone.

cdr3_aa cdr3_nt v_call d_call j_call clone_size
CASEGGGSRGETQYF TGTGCCAGCGAGGGCGGCGGGAGTCGGGGCGAGACCCAGTACTTC TRBV12-3/TRBV12-4 TRBD2 TRBJ2-5 few
CASSFRVGQPNTGELFF TGTGCCAGCAGCTTTAGGGTCGGACAGCCGAACACCGGGGAGCTGTTTTTT TRBV7-8 - TRBJ2-2 -
CASSVRQGASGPQHF TGTGCCAGCAGCGTCAGGCAGGGGGCGTCAGGGCCCCAGCATTTT TRBV5-6 TRBD1 TRBJ1-5 many
CASSRYDTQYF TGTGCCAGCAGCCGATATGATACGCAGTATTTT TRBV7-2 - TRBJ2-3 -
CASSLGGSGRKNTGELFF TGTGCCAGCAGCTTAGGGGGTAGCGGGAGAAAGAACACCGGGGAGCTGTTTTTT TRBV7-8 TRBD2 TRBJ2-2 many
CASSVEMEGEAFF TGTGCCAGCAGCGTAGAAATGGAGGGTGAAGCTTTCTTT TRBV9 - TRBJ1-1 few
CASTGSASGIRELFF TGTGCCAGCACGGGTTCGGCTAGCGGGATTCGGGAGCTGTTTTTT TRBV6-1 TRBD2 TRBJ2-2 few
CSARDPTGTSYEQYF TGCAGTGCTAGAGATCCTACAGGCACCTCCTACGAGCAGTACTTC TRBV20-1 - TRBJ2-7 -
CASSPYWGGRSDTQYF TGTGCCAGCAGCCCGTACTGGGGCGGGAGATCAGATACGCAGTATTTT TRBV7-2 TRBD2 TRBJ2-3 -
CASSLAARDVDTIYF TGTGCCAGCAGCTTAGCGGCCAGGGACGTGGACACCATATATTTT TRBV7-9 - TRBJ1-3 many
CATSPGGFEETQYF TGCGCCACCAGCCCAGGGGGCTTCGAAGAGACCCAGTACTTC TRBV5-1 TRBD1 TRBJ2-5 few
CSGSVLGGNEQFF TGCAGCGGGAGCGTATTGGGAGGGAATGAGCAGTTCTTC TRBV29-1 TRBD2 TRBJ2-1 few
CASSQGGLGDEQIF TGTGCCAGCAGCCAGGGCGGGCTTGGGGATGAGCAGATCTTC TRBV7-6 - TRBJ2-1 -
CAIDRGTGELFF TGCGCCATCGACAGGGGGACCGGGGAGCTGTTTTTT TRBV5-1 TRBD1 TRBJ2-2 -
CASSPGGWNEQFF TGTGCCAGCAGTCCAGGGGGCTGGAATGAGCAGTTCTTC TRBV12-3/TRBV12-4 TRBD1 TRBJ2-1 few
CASSASGRIYNEQFF TGCGCCAGCAGCGCTAGCGGGAGAATCTACAATGAGCAGTTCTTC TRBV5-1 TRBD2 TRBJ2-1 many
CASSLPGDRYEQYF TGTGCCAGCAGCTTGCCAGGGGATAGGTACGAGCAGTACTTC TRBV5-6 - TRBJ2-7 few
CASSIVPRPSNTGAFF TGTGCCAGTAGTATAGTCCCCCGACCGTCGAACACTGGGGCTTTCTTT TRBV19 - TRBJ1-1 few
CSAPPAGLQETQYF TGCAGTGCCCCCCCAGCGGGCCTCCAAGAGACCCAGTACTTC TRBV20-1 - TRBJ2-5 -
CSVPDRIAYNEQFF TGCAGCGTTCCCGACAGGATTGCCTACAATGAGCAGTTCTTC TRBV29-1 - TRBJ2-1 few
CASSSRDRGITGELFF TGTGCCAGCAGCTCCCGGGACAGGGGTATTACCGGGGAGCTGTTTTTT TRBV7-2 TRBD1 TRBJ2-2 -
CATHQTGDQPQHF TGCGCCACCCACCAGACAGGGGATCAGCCCCAGCATTTT TRBV10-2 TRBD1 TRBJ1-5 -